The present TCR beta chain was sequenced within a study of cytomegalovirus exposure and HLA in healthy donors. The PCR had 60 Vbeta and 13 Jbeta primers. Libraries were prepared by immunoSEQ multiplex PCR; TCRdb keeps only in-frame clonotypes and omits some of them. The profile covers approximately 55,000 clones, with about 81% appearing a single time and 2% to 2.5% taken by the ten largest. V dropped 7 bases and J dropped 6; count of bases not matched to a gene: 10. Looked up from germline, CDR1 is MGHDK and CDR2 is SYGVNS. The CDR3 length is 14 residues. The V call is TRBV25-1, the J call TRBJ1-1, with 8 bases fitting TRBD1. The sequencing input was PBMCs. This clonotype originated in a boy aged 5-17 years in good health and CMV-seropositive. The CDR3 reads CASTGGQEGPEAFF. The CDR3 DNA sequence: TGTGCCAGCACGGGGGGACAGGAGGGCCCTGAAGCTTTCTTT.